This TCR beta chain is from a study of Ad26.COV2.S vaccination and SARS-CoV-2 variants. The CDR3 has 15 residues. Trimming took 0 bases from V and 5 from J; bases not matched to a gene: 8. Germline values: CDR1 SGHRS, CDR2 YFSETQ. Treatment denoted: around 19 received Ad26.COV2.S at low or high dose, single or two shots; about 5 received placebo; per-sample allocation not given. Samples came from day 63 after the first vaccine or placebo injection. Profiled with immunoSEQ multiplex PCR; TCRdb holds only in-frame clones, not every one. The data contain some 290,000 clones, about 82% of them singletons.

The receptor was derived from a person between 18 and 59 years old who received the Ad26.COV2.S COVID-19 vaccine or a placebo. The rearrangement uses TRBV5-1 and TRBJ2-7, with 7 bases matching TRBD2. The sample in question was peripheral blood, obtained in a trial of Ad26.COV2.S vaccine versus placebo. The CDR3 loop is CASSLGGRDVDEQYF. The CDR3 DNA follows: TGCGCCAGCAGCTTGGGTGGGAGGGACGTCGACGAGCAGTACTTC.